A single sample is the source of the 18 T cell receptor beta chains below, sequenced in a study of T cell responses to AZD1222 COVID-19 vaccine. Measured with immunoSEQ multiplex PCR; TCRdb has only the in-frame clones, and not every one. This table holds approximately 110,000 clones, over 75% found once. Material: peripheral blood, obtained on day 0 of AZD1222 vaccination. Every receptor here comes from an adult in good health.

The chain combines TRBV19 with TRBJ2-1, with 7 bases identical to TRBD2. Germline lookup yields CDR1 LNHDA and CDR2 SQIVND (reference sequence). The junction had 6 bases not matched to a gene; V was cut back by 6 bases and J by 1 base. This CDR3 is 15 amino acids long. This CDR3 is CASRVGGESYNEQFF. Written as DNA, the CDR3 is TGTGCCAGTAGGGTTGGGGGGGAGTCCTACAATGAGCAGTTCTTC.

The chain combines TRBV28 with TRBJ1-2; D ambiguous. V was trimmed by 4 bases and J by 0 bases, leaving 12 bases between them. CDR1 is MDHEN, CDR2 SYDVKM, per germline. The CDR3 spans 15 residues. The chain's CDR3 is CASSSPAISNYGYTF. CDR3 nucleotides: TGTGCCAGCAGTTCACCGGCTATATCTAACTATGGCTACACCTTC.

CDR3 region: CASSEQGTGGQPQHF. In DNA form, the CDR3 reads TGTGCCAGCAGTGAACAGGGGACGGGAGGGCAGCCCCAGCATTTT. The gene calls are TRBV2 and TRBJ1-5; maybe TRBD1 (6 bases). CDR1 and CDR2 (germline): SNHLY, FYNNEI. V shed 2 bases and J shed 7 bases, with 15 bases lying between them. The CDR3 has 15 residues.

The gene calls are TRBV7-8 and TRBJ1-2; D call uncertain. The CDR3 contains 15 residues. Germline CDR1 and CDR2: SGHVS and FQNEAQ. Trimming took off 2 bases at V and 0 bases at J, with 10 bases between the two ends. CDR3 bases: TGTGCCAGCAGCTTAAGGGCGGTTACTAACTATGGCTACACCTTC. This gives the protein CASSLRAVTNYGYTF.

This chain uses TRBV19 with TRBJ2-3; 12 bases align to TRBD2. With V trimmed by 9 bases and J by 10 bases, 5 bases remained unmatched. This CDR3 has 12 amino acids. Germline CDR1 LNHDA, CDR2 SQIVND (reference sequence). CDR3 bases: TGTGCCAGCGGGACTAGCGGGCCGTCGCAGTATTTT. Protein: CASGTSGPSQYF.

V is TRBV5-1 and J is TRBJ1-1; 9 bases fit TRBD1. Germline V gene sequence: CDR1 SGHRS, CDR2 YFSETQ. V lost 0 bases to trimming and J lost 3 bases; unmatched junction nucleotides: 6. This CDR3 has 16 amino acids. CDR3 sequence (DNA): TGCGCCAGCAGCTTGGCCCTGGGACAGGGTTACACTGAAGCTTTCTTT. Translation gives CASSLALGQGYTEAFF.

This clone occurred once. The V and J genes are TRBV5-4 and TRBJ2-7; 8 bases fit TRBD1. Germline V CDR1 and CDR2: SGHNT, YYREEE (reference sequence). The J segment lost 4 bases and the V segment lost 4 bases, leaving 7 bases of the junction unmatched. The CDR3 has 14 residues. CDR3 DNA sequence: TGTGCCAGCAGCGACCGGGACAGGCGGTACGAGCAGTACTTC. Residues: CASSDRDRRYEQYF.

Here the CDR3 DNA reads TGTGCCAGCAGTTACTCTCGGGGACCCTCTGGAAACACCATATATTTT. Residues: CASSYSRGPSGNTIYF. The rearrangement uses TRBV6-5 and TRBJ1-3; D perhaps matches TRBD1 (5 bases). The V end was cut by 0 bases, the J end by 0 bases, with 9 bases between. The germline V gene has CDR1 MNHEY and CDR2 SVGAGI. This CDR3 is 16 amino acids long.

This clone turned up a few times. The genes are TRBV30 and TRBJ2-7; TRBD1 might be the D (6 bases). Germline V gene sequence: CDR1 GTSNPN, CDR2 SVGIG (reference sequence). The CDR3 spans 14 residues. The ends were cut back, 0 bases at V and 7 bases at J, with 16 bases in the middle. The CDR3 spells CAWSVDRRYGEQYF. The CDR3 DNA follows: TGTGCCTGGAGTGTGGACAGACGTTACGGGGAGCAGTACTTC. Full variable domain (rest looked up from reference TRBV30 and TRBJ2-7): SQTIHQWPATLVQPVGSPLSLECTVEGTSNPNLYWYRQAAGRGLQLLFYSVGIGQISSEVPQNLSASRPQDRQFILSSKKLLLSDSGFYLCAWSVDRRYGEQYFGPGTRLTVT.

The gene calls are TRBV6-2 or TRBV6-3 and TRBJ2-1, with TRBD2 matching over 7 bases. The J segment lost 4 bases and the V segment lost 6 bases, leaving 3 bases of the junction unmatched. The CDR3 is 13 residues long. Germline-derived CDR1 and CDR2 are MNHEY and SVGEGT. DNA of the CDR3: TGTGCCAGCAGCGTGGGAGGGTACAATGAGCAGTTCTTC. Translated, it gives CASSVGGYNEQFF.

The chain employs TRBV4-3 and TRBJ2-1; TRBD1 might be the D (6 bases). V was shortened by 0 bases and J by 4 bases, with 16 bases between the two germline ends. The CDR3 runs to 17 residues. Germline CDR1 LGHNA, CDR2 YSLEER. For the CDR3, the DNA is TGCGCCAGCAGCCAAGACCCCGGGACAAGGGGATACAATGAGCAGTTCTTC. Translating it yields CASSQDPGTRGYNEQFF.

The V and J genes are TRBV12-3 or TRBV12-4 and TRBJ1-2; 9 bases map to TRBD1. Trimming at V came to 6 bases and at J to 8 bases, leaving 7 bases not matched to a gene. The CDR3 has 13 residues. CDR3 sequence (DNA): TGTGCCAGCAGGGGACAGGGCGGGGGCGGCTACACCTTC. Residues: CASRGQGGGGYTF.

This chain uses TRBV12-5 with TRBJ2-4; D is uncertain. V was clipped by 4 bases and J by 0 bases, with 10 bases between them. This CDR3 contains 15 residues. Germline V lookup: CDR1 LGHNT, CDR2 FRNRAP. The CDR3 coding sequence is TGTGCTAGTGGTTCACCGAAGCTAGCCAAAAACATTCAGTACTTC. Translating gives CASGSPKLAKNIQYF.

The CDR3 DNA reads as TGTGCCAGTAGTATGGGGGGCGGTATGAACACTGAAGCTTTCTTT. It yields the protein CASSMGGGMNTEAFF. The chain employs TRBV19 and TRBJ1-1; D possibly corresponds to TRBD1 (6 bases). V shed 3 bases and J shed 0 bases, with 11 bases lying between them. This CDR3 contains 15 residues. CDR1 is LNHDA and CDR2 is SQIVND in the germline V gene (reference sequence).

This clone was seen a few times. The rearrangement uses TRBV6-5 and TRBJ1-2; 12 positions agree with TRBD1. The CDR3 has 15 amino acids. V shed 6 bases and J 4 bases; nucleotides not matched to a gene: 6. Germline V lookup: CDR1 MNHEY, CDR2 SVGAGI. CDR3 DNA sequence: TGTGCCAGCAGCCCCGGGACAGGGGGCCTCTATGGCTACACCTTC. Protein sequence: CASSPGTGGLYGYTF.

This chain connects TRBV4-1 to TRBJ1-3; D gene unclear. The V gene lost 1 base and the J gene lost 4 bases, with 14 bases spanning the gap. The CDR3 has 16 residues. Looked up from germline, CDR1 is MGHRA and CDR2 is YSYEKL. The CDR3 loop is CASSQGRAISGNTIYF. As DNA, the CDR3 is TGCGCCAGCAGCCAAGGCCGGGCAATCTCCGGAAACACCATATATTTT.

The V call is TRBV5-8, the J call TRBJ1-4; 7 bases fit TRBD1. Germline CDR1 reads SGHTS; CDR2 reads YDEGEE. CDR3 size: 15 residues. V lost 1 base, J lost 4 bases, and 4 bases stayed unmatched. As DNA, the CDR3 is TGTGCCAGCAGCTTGCCCGGACAGGTTAATGAAAAACTGTTTTTT. The encoded protein is CASSLPGQVNEKLFF.

This clone was counted a single time. The chain combines TRBV5-4 with TRBJ1-2, with D maybe TRBD1 (5 bases). The V end was cut by 4 bases, the J end by 5 bases, with 18 bases between. The CDR3 totals 15 residues. From germline, CDR1 is SGHNT and CDR2 YYREEE (reference sequence). The CDR3 here is CASSPMQGPTYGYTF. The CDR3 DNA is TGTGCCAGCAGCCCCATGCAGGGTCCTACTTATGGCTACACCTTC.